One TCR beta chain is described in this entry. What it binds is unknown. The data originate from a study of cytomegalovirus exposure and HLA in healthy donors. Turning to the study itself: In terms of ancestry, the Caucasian-associated cluster contained around 79% of the roughly 360 genotyped donors.

It was with 60 Vbeta and 13 Jbeta primers that the PCR ran. Produced via immunoSEQ multiplex PCR; TCRdb's table is partial and in-frame only. Here the sample table reports 200,000 to 250,000 clones. Study-wide results and limits: Cytomegalovirus-associated TCR beta chains were listed, numbering 164. With later analysis, a missense DCLRE1C variant became linked to TCR beta V- and J-gene trimming.

This TCR was sampled from a woman aged 30 to 39 in good health and CMV-seropositive. The sequenced sample was PBMCs.

The CDR3 nucleotides read TGTGCCAGCAGTTTACATAGCGGGGCTGGCTACGAGCAGTACTTC. Translating it yields CASSLHSGAGYEQYF. The rearrangement joins TRBV28 to TRBJ2-7, with 8 bases aligning to TRBD2. This CDR3 region has 15 residues. Trimming at V came to 2 bases and at J to 3 bases, leaving 6 bases not matched to a gene. Germline loops: CDR1 MDHEN, CDR2 SYDVKM.